This TCR beta chain was sequenced in a study of blood T cells in healthy people across ages. Notes on the study in general: The percentage of naive T cells correlated strongly with TCR beta diversity.

The second PCR ran roughly 6 to 11 cycles with a sample-barcoded 5' primer and J-beta primers. TCRdb redid the calling of the 5' RACE reads with MiXCR, one entry per CDR3 protein. The sample has 800,000 to 950,000 distinct CDR3 sequences; around 36% are singletons. Points on this clonotype: Its antigen remains unidentified.

This CDR3 is 15 amino acids long. V was shortened by 0 bases and J by 5 bases, with 14 bases between the two germline ends. Germline V gene data show CDR1 as GTSNPN and CDR2 as SVGIG (reference sequence). Sequencing input: blood. The origin of this receptor is a man younger than 30 in good health. The chain employs TRBV30 and TRBJ2-1; TRBD1 might be the D (6 bases). CDR3 nucleotide sequence: TGTGCCTGGAGTGTCTTGGACAGAGATAACAATGAGCAGTTCTTC. Its translation is CAWSVLDRDNNEQFF. The full variable domain, with the rest looked up from reference TRBV30 and TRBJ2-1, is SQTIHQWPATLVQPVGSPLSLECTVEGTSNPNLYWYRQAAGRGLQLLFYSVGIGQISSEVPQNLSASRPQDRQFILSSKKLLLSDSGFYLCAWSVLDRDNNEQFFGPGTRLTVL.